This passage covers 11 T cell receptor beta chains from one sample sequenced in a study of blood T cell repertoires in COVID-19. TCRdb's table, derived via immunoSEQ multiplex PCR, lists solely in-frame clones and lacks some. This table holds about 200,000 clones, around 76% found once. Sequencing was carried out using PBMCs or T cells enriched from blood (not recorded which). The receptors derive from a woman aged 50 to 60 with acute COVID-19.

The gene calls are TRBV18 and TRBJ1-5; no clear D. The V end lost 3 bases, the J end lost 6 bases, and 21 bases lay between the germline ends. Germline CDR1 KGHSH, CDR2 LQKENI. CDR3 length: 17 residues. The CDR3: CASSPTPPNLASQPQHF. The DNA of the CDR3 is TGTGCCAGCTCACCTACCCCTCCAAATCTAGCCAGTCAGCCCCAGCATTTT.

The chain carries TRBV5-6 and TRBJ1-2; TRBD1 aligns across 10 bases. The germline V gene encodes CDR1 SGHDT and CDR2 YYEEEE. CDR3 length equals 13 residues. V shed 4 bases and J 8 bases; nucleotides not matched to a gene: 5. DNA of the CDR3: TGTGCCAGCAGCAAGACAGGGGGCGAGGGCTACACCTTC. This encodes CASSKTGGEGYTF.

The chain uses TRBV2 and TRBJ2-4; 10 bases agree with TRBD2. The trim removed 6 bases at V and 2 bases at J, leaving 13 bases unmatched. Germline V gene lookup returns CDR1 SNHLY and CDR2 FYNNEI. CDR3 size: 18 residues. CDR3 region: CASSYGTSATLTKNIQYF. CDR3 bases: TGTGCCAGCAGCTACGGGACTAGCGCGACCCTAACCAAAAACATTCAGTACTTC.

This clone was counted only a few times. This chain joins TRBV27 and TRBJ2-1, with 8 bases lining up with TRBD2. The CDR3 sequence is 14 residues long. Trimming at V came to 5 bases and at J to 10 bases, leaving 10 bases not matched to a gene. Germline CDR1 reads MNHEY; CDR2 reads SMNVEV (reference sequence). As DNA, the CDR3 is TGTGCCAGCAGTGAGCGGGGGCCCCTCCAGGAGCAGTTCTTC. The encoded protein is CASSERGPLQEQFF.

This chain links TRBV7-3 with TRBJ2-2; 7 positions agree with TRBD1. Germline assignment: CDR1 SGHTA and CDR2 FQGTGA. The CDR3 length is 14 residues. V lost 6 bases, J lost 2 bases, and 3 bases stayed unmatched. The CDR3 spells CASSKGANTGELFF. The CDR3 DNA reads as TGTGCCAGCAGTAAGGGGGCCAACACCGGGGAGCTGTTTTTT.

This chain uses TRBV4-2 with TRBJ1-1, with 9 bases identical to TRBD1. The CDR3 runs 15 residues. Germline CDR1 and CDR2: LGHNA and YNFKEQ. V lost 3 bases and J lost 0; bases outside the gene matches: 2. CDR3 DNA: TGTGCCAGCAGCCAGGACAGGGGCATGAACACTGAAGCTTTCTTT. It is translated as CASSQDRGMNTEAFF.

The genes are TRBV6-6 and TRBJ1-5; 9 bases fit TRBD1. This CDR3 has 15 residues. CDR1 is MNHNY and CDR2 is SVGAGI in the germline V gene (reference sequence). V lost 6 bases and J lost 3; bases outside the gene matches: 6. The CDR3 DNA reads TGTGCCAGCAGGCCCGGGACAGGGTTCAATCAGCCCCAGCATTTT. It codes for CASRPGTGFNQPQHF.

J is TRBJ2-5 and V is TRBV6-1; D is unresolved. CDR1 is MNHNS and CDR2 is SASEGT in the germline V gene. The CDR3 sequence is 14 residues long. V gave up 1 base and J gave up 2 bases, with 8 bases separating them. Here the CDR3 DNA reads TGTGCCAGCAGTGAAGGGAGATTACAAGAGACCCAGTACTTC. It translates to CASSEGRLQETQYF.

The rearrangement uses TRBV19 and TRBJ1-5; 8 nucleotides align to TRBD1. The CDR3 is 14 residues long. The V gene's germline CDR1 is LNHDA and CDR2 SQIVND (reference sequence). Unmatched junction bases numbered 10, after V lost 9 bases and J lost 6 bases. This CDR3 reads CASNEQGAGQPQHF. The CDR3 DNA follows: TGTGCCAGCAACGAGCAGGGGGCGGGTCAGCCCCAGCATTTT.

V gene TRBV19 combines with J gene TRBJ1-3; 7 positions agree with TRBD1. Per germline, CDR1 LNHDA and CDR2 SQIVND (reference sequence). This CDR3 spans 17 amino acids. V gave up 3 bases and J gave up 0 bases; unmatched junction bases: 8. The CDR3 DNA is TGTGCCAGTAGTATTTTAACAGGGGCGAGCTCTGGAAACACCATATATTTT. Translation gives CASSILTGASSGNTIYF.

The chain is built from TRBV24-1 and TRBJ2-5; TRBD1 aligns across 8 bases. The germline gives CDR1 KGHDR, CDR2 SFDVKD. J was trimmed by 6 bases and V by 2 bases; bases with no gene match: 13. The CDR3 loop spans 17 amino acids. This CDR3 is CATSDWGRGRRRKTQYF. The CDR3 DNA follows: TGTGCCACCAGTGATTGGGGCAGGGGGCGGCGAAGGAAGACCCAGTACTTC.